Listed below are T cell receptor beta chains from one sample, sequenced in a study of immune cell composition in non-small cell lung cancer. Assay used: immunoSEQ multiplex PCR; TCRdb lists only in-frame clones, some missing. The sample lists about 4,900 clones; about 83% were seen once. Sequencing used lung tumor tissue. Receptors were obtained from a human donor with non-small cell lung cancer. Both conserved end residues are part of each CDR3. The D gene is left open where the match is weak. Clone size is given for some rows only: seen once, a few or many times, or a class if the clone is expanded.

TRBV10-1	TRBJ2-1	.	TRBD1	TGCGCCAGCAGTCCGGGACAGGGCAGGGGTTCACCTAATGAGCAGTTCTTC	CASSPGQGRGSPNEQFF
TRBV7-6	TRBJ2-5	.	.	TGTGCCAGCAGCTTAGGCCTAGATGGGGAGACCCAGTACTTC	CASSLGLDGETQYF
TRBV7-9	TRBJ2-7	once	.	TGTGCCAGCAGCTTCCCCGACAGACTCTCCTACGAGCAGTACTTC	CASSFPDRLSYEQYF
TRBV2	TRBJ1-2	.	.	TGTGCCAGCAGTGAAGCCGGGACTTATGGCTACACCTTC	CASSEAGTYGYTF
TRBV18	TRBJ2-7	.	TRBD1	TGTGCCAGCTCTACCACGGGGACAGGTGATTACGAGCAGTACTTC	CASSTTGTGDYEQYF
TRBV7-2	TRBJ1-1	once	.	TGTGCCAGCAGCTTAGTAATCAGGTCCATGAACACTGAAGCTTTCTTT	CASSLVIRSMNTEAFF
TRBV10-2	TRBJ2-5	.	TRBD2	TGCGCCAGCAGTAACGCCGGGGGGGAGACCCAGTACTTC	CASSNAGGETQYF
TRBV19	TRBJ2-6	.	.	TGTGCCAGTAGTCCCTTCCTGACATCACAAAGTCGGGCCAACGTCCTGACTTTC	CASSPFLTSQSRANVLTF
TRBV15	TRBJ2-5	.	TRBD1	TGTGCCACCAGCAGATACCCCGACAGGGGGGACATAAAGACCCAGTACTTC	CATSRYPDRGDIKTQYF
TRBV4-1	TRBJ1-4	few	.	TGCGCCAGCAGCACGCGGACAGTAGATAATGAAAAACTGTTTTTT	CASSTRTVDNEKLFF
TRBV18	TRBJ1-4	.	.	TGTGCCAGCTCACCATCGGAAAAACTGTTTTTT	CASSPSEKLFF
TRBV5-6	TRBJ1-4	.	TRBD1	TGTGCCAGCAGCTTTTGGGACAGCGGTGAAAAACTGTTTTTT	CASSFWDSGEKLFF
TRBV6-6	TRBJ1-5	.	TRBD1	TGTGCCAGCAGTCCCGTGGGACAGGGAGGTCAGCCCCAGCATTTT	CASSPVGQGGQPQHF
TRBV28	TRBJ2-1	.	TRBD1	TGTCAAGCTTCCGGGACAGCCTACAATGAGCAGTTCTTC	CQASGTAYNEQFF
TRBV5-1	TRBJ2-2	.	TRBD1	TGCGCCAGCAGCGCCCCGACAGGGAAGAACACCGGGGAGCTGTTTTTT	CASSAPTGKNTGELFF
TRBV15	TRBJ2-7	.	.	TGTGCCACCAGCAGAGATCGGGGCTACGAGCAGTACTTC	CATSRDRGYEQYF
TRBV18	TRBJ2-5	.	.	TGTGCCAGCTCACCAGAGGAGACCCAAGAGACCCAGTACTTC	CASSPEETQETQYF
TRBV5-6	TRBJ2-7	large	.	TGTGCCAGCAGCCCGACAGGAGAAGCCTACGAGCAGTACTTC	CASSPTGEAYEQYF
TRBV7-9	TRBJ2-3	.	TRBD2	TGTGCCAGCAGTTTGGGACTAAGCACAGATACGCAGTATTTT	CASSLGLSTDTQYF
TRBV6-1	TRBJ1-1	.	.	TGTGCCAGCAGTGAACAGGGGTTGAACACTGAAGCTTTCTTT	CASSEQGLNTEAFF
TRBV2	TRBJ1-5	.	.	TGTGCCAGCAGTATGGGGGGTCGTAGCAATCAGCCCCAGCATTTT	CASSMGGRSNQPQHF
TRBV15	TRBJ1-1	medium-sized	.	TGTGCCACCAGCACGAATCAGGGGATTCGCACTGAAGCTTTCTTT	CATSTNQGIRTEAFF